Here is one T cell receptor beta chain with its context. Libraries were prepared by immunoSEQ multiplex PCR; TCRdb keeps only in-frame clonotypes and omits some of them. The data contain roughly 76,000 clones, around 80% of them singletons. The record originates from a study of blood T cell repertoires in COVID-19. Across the whole study: Samples representing acute and convalescent COVID-19 were sourced from the United States, Italy and Spain.

The source material was peripheral blood. The origin of this receptor is a woman in her 70s with acute or convalescent COVID-19.

The CDR3 spells CASSLLTSGRVADTQYF. CDR3 sequence (DNA): TGCGCCAGCAGCTTGTTAACTAGCGGGAGAGTGGCAGATACGCAGTATTTT. The chain is built from TRBV5-1 and TRBJ2-3; 11 bases align to TRBD2. The germline CDR1 and CDR2 sequences are SGHRS and YFSETQ. J lost 4 bases, V lost 1 base, and 8 bases had no gene match. The CDR3 totals 17 residues.